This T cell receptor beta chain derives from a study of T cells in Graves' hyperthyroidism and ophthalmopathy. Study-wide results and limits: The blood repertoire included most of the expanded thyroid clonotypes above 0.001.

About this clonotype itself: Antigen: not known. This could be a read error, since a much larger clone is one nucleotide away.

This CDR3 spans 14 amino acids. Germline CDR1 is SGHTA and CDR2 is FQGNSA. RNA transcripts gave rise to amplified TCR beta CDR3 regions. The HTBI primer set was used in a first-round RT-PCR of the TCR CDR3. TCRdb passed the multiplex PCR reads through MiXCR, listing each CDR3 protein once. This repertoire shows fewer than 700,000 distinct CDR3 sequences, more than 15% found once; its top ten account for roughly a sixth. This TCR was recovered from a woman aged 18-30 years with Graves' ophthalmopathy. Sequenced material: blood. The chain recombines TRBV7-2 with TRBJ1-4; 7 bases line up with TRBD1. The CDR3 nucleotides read TGTGCCAGCAGGGAACAGGGGAATAGTGAAGAACTGTTTTTT. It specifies CASREQGNSEELFF.